The text below deals with one T cell receptor (beta chain). As yet, its antigen is unknown. The data stem from a study of cytomegalovirus exposure and HLA in healthy donors. The study, taken as a whole, reports: The analysis excluded some indistinguishable V segments, including TRBV6-2 and TRBV6-3.

In the PCR, 60 Vbeta and 13 Jbeta primers were used. Sequencing was performed with immunoSEQ multiplex PCR; in TCRdb, only in-frame clones are kept and a portion is missing. The sample holds about 120,000 clones, roughly 75% seen once. The ends lost 3 bases at V and 1 base at J; junction bases unmatched: 8. The CDR3 runs to 17 residues. Germline V gene lookup returns CDR1 SGDLS and CDR2 YYNGEE. The sample comprised PBMCs. The chain couples TRBV9 to TRBJ2-1; 9 positions match TRBD1. The TCR sequence derives from a woman between 50 and 59 years old in good health and CMV-seronegative. The CDR3 here is CASSGGGQGRSYNEQFF. The CDR3 DNA sequence: TGTGCCAGCAGCGGGGGGGGACAGGGACGGTCCTACAATGAGCAGTTCTTC.